These T cell receptor beta chains were read from a single sample in a study of human T cells and chemical hapten exposure. TCRdb called the RACE reads again in MiXCR, with one record for every CDR3 protein. There are some 49,000 distinct CDR3 sequences in the sample; 9% to 9.5% occur only once, and roughly 4.1% lies in the top ten. The sample in question was whole blood, obtained in connection with sensitization to the hapten diphenylcyclopropenone (DPC). Every receptor here comes from a woman between 50 and 59 years old with alopecia areata. Some clones in this sample may be carry-over from other donors' samples. CDR3s include the opening cysteine and the closing phenylalanine or tryptophan. A D gene is named only where the DNA matches it firmly. Clone size appears in some rows only: once, few, many, or a class for an expanded clone.

TGCAGCGTTGAAGATGGAAATAGTAAGCAGTACTTC CSVEDGNSKQYF TRBJ2-7 TRBV29-1 - -
TGTGCCATCAGTGAAGGGGGAGGCTATGAGCCCCAGCATTTT CAISEGGGYEPQHF TRBJ1-5 TRBV10-3 - -
TGCAGTACCCTAGGAGGGAGGCAGTCCTACGAGCAGTACTTC CSTLGGRQSYEQYF TRBJ2-7 TRBV20-1 - many
TGTGCCAGCTCCCCTGACAGGGGTTCCTACAATGAGCAGTTCTTC CASSPDRGSYNEQFF TRBJ2-1 TRBV18 TRBD1 many
TGCAGTGCTAGCCTTATAGCGGACCGGGGAGCAGATACGCAGTATTTT CSASLIADRGADTQYF TRBJ2-3 TRBV20-1 - many
TGCAGTGCTAGAGGCAGTGGACGATTGGCTCCCCTCTACGAGCAGTACTTC CSARGSGRLAPLYEQYF TRBJ2-7 TRBV20-1 - -
TGTGCCAGCAGCTTAGACCCCTCGTCGTTGCGGGAGGGTTCCTACAATGAGCAGTTCTTC CASSLDPSSLREGSYNEQFF TRBJ2-1 TRBV11-2 TRBD2 many
TGTGCCAGCAGCTTACCGACTTACGAGCAGTACTTC CASSLPTYEQYF TRBJ2-7 TRBV7-2 - many
TGTGCCAGTAGGGGAAACAATGAGCAGTTCTTC CASRGNNEQFF TRBJ2-1 TRBV19 - -
TGTGCCAGTAGTATAGCGACAGTCGGGGAGCTGTTTTTT CASSIATVGELFF TRBJ2-2 TRBV19 - many
TGCAGCGTCCGGGACAGGTACTACACTGAAGCTTTCTTT CSVRDRYYTEAFF TRBJ1-1 TRBV29-1 TRBD1 few
TGCAGTGCCCTGCGACAGGGGATCTACGAGCAGTACTTC CSALRQGIYEQYF TRBJ2-7 TRBV20-1 TRBD1 many
TGTGCCAGCAGCTTAGAGGGGAGCTCCTACAATGAGCAGTTCTTC CASSLEGSSYNEQFF TRBJ2-1 TRBV7-6 - many
TGCGCCAGCAGCCTAAGAACGTTGCGGGACCCCGGGGAGCTGTTTTTT CASSLRTLRDPGELFF TRBJ2-2 TRBV4-3 - many
TGTGCCAGCAGCCAACAGGATAACTATGGCTACACCTTC CASSQQDNYGYTF TRBJ1-2 TRBV7-8 - many
TGTGCCAGCAGCCGAGACAGGGAAGTTAACTCACCCCTCCACTTT CASSRDREVNSPLHF TRBJ1-6 TRBV28 TRBD1 many
TGTGCCAGCAGTATTGGGAACACTGAAGCTTTCTTT CASSIGNTEAFF TRBJ1-1 TRBV6-1 - -
TGCAGTGCTGAAAGGACTAGCGGAGATTACGAGCAGTACTTC CSAERTSGDYEQYF TRBJ2-7 TRBV20-1 TRBD2 many
TGTGCCAGCAGCTTAGCTCCGGGAGGCGTTTACGAGCAGTACTTC CASSLAPGGVYEQYF TRBJ2-7 TRBV7-6 TRBD2 many
TGTGCCACCAGTGATTTGCGGGGGCCCAATGAGCAGTTCTTC CATSDLRGPNEQFF TRBJ2-1 TRBV24-1 - few
TGTGCCAGCAGTTTAGGGGACAGGGGAGGCAATGAGCAGTTCTTC CASSLGDRGGNEQFF TRBJ2-1 TRBV12-3/TRBV12-4 TRBD1 many
TGTGCCAGCAGCCAGGGACAGGGGGCCTATGGCTACACCTTC CASSQGQGAYGYTF TRBJ1-2 TRBV3-2 - few
TGTGCCAGCAGCCGGCTTATAGCGGGAGCGATGGGCACCGGGGAGCTGTTTTTT CASSRLIAGAMGTGELFF TRBJ2-2 TRBV11-2 TRBD2 -
TGTGCCAGCAGCATCCCGACAGGGGGTTACAATGAGCAGTTCTTC CASSIPTGGYNEQFF TRBJ2-1 TRBV11-2 TRBD1 many
TGTGCCATCAGTACGGACTCCTATGGCTACACCTTC CAISTDSYGYTF TRBJ1-2 TRBV10-3 - -
TGTGCCTGGAGTCCGGGAGAGACCCAGTACTTC CAWSPGETQYF TRBJ2-5 TRBV30 - -
TGTGCCAGCACCAGGACTAGCGGCTACACAGATACGCAGTATTTT CASTRTSGYTDTQYF TRBJ2-3 TRBV2 TRBD2 many
TGTGCCAGCAGCCAAATGGGACCTGAAAAACTGTTTTTT CASSQMGPEKLFF TRBJ1-4 TRBV3-1 - -
TGCAGCGTTGGGTGGCAGGACGGCGAGCAGTACTTC CSVGWQDGEQYF TRBJ2-7 TRBV29-1 - many
TGTGCCAGCAGCTTAGATTCCTTAGCGGGTGGTACCGGGGAGCTGTTTTTT CASSLDSLAGGTGELFF TRBJ2-2 TRBV7-2 TRBD2 many
TGTGCCAGCAGCAAAGGACCCAATGAGCAGTTCTTC CASSKGPNEQFF TRBJ2-1 TRBV21-1 - once
TGTGCCAGCAGTATGGTGGGCAATGAGCAGTTCTTC CASSMVGNEQFF TRBJ2-1 TRBV12-3/TRBV12-4 - many
TGTGCCGTCAGTGAACTAGCGGGAGTTAGTGAGCAGTTCTTC CAVSELAGVSEQFF TRBJ2-1 TRBV10-3 TRBD2 -
TGCGCCAGCAGCTTGGAACAGCCACCTTTGGAAAAACTGTTTTTT CASSLEQPPLEKLFF TRBJ1-4 TRBV5-1 - many
TGTGCCAGCAGCCCCGGGACAGGGGAAAAACTGTTTTTT CASSPGTGEKLFF TRBJ1-4 TRBV6-5 TRBD1 many
TGCAGCGTTGCTGGGATACGGGCTGAAGCTTTCTTT CSVAGIRAEAFF TRBJ1-1 TRBV29-1 - many
TGTGCCAGCTCACCTCTGACTAGCGGGAGGGCAAATGAGCAGTTCTTC CASSPLTSGRANEQFF TRBJ2-1 TRBV18 TRBD2 many
TGTGCCAGCAGCTTGCTGCTAGCGGGGAGAGAGCAGTTCTTC CASSLLLAGREQFF TRBJ2-1 TRBV5-5 TRBD2 many
TGTGCCAGCAGCGATGATTGGACCCAGTACTTC CASSDDWTQYF TRBJ2-5 TRBV7-9 - many
TGTGCCAGCAGTCTGAACAATCAGCCCCAGCATTTT CASSLNNQPQHF TRBJ1-5 TRBV28 - few
TGCAGTGCTAGTCACCGGGAGACAGATACGCAGTATTTT CSASHRETDTQYF TRBJ2-3 TRBV20-1 - -
TGTGCCAGCAGTTACAAGTATTCGGGCTCCTACGAGCAGTACTTC CASSYKYSGSYEQYF TRBJ2-7 TRBV6-5 - -
TGTGCCAGCAGCTCTACAGGGGCAGAGACCCAGTACTTC CASSSTGAETQYF TRBJ2-5 TRBV11-2 TRBD1 -
TGCAGTGCCTCCGGACAGACCGGTACGGGCCACGAGCAGTACTTC CSASGQTGTGHEQYF TRBJ2-7 TRBV20-1 - few
TGTGCCAGTAGCTGGTCAAACACCGGGGAGCTGTTTTTT CASSWSNTGELFF TRBJ2-2 TRBV19 - many
TGTGCCAGCAGTGACAGGGATTTGGAGCAGTTCTTC CASSDRDLEQFF TRBJ2-1 TRBV6-4 - -
TGCAGTGCTGAGGACAAGAACTACGAGCAGTACTTC CSAEDKNYEQYF TRBJ2-7 TRBV20-1 - many
TGTGCCAGCAGGACCGGCGGGGAGCTGTTTTTT CASRTGGELFF TRBJ2-2 TRBV6-2/TRBV6-3 - many
TGCTGTGCGGCGGGCACAACTAATGAAAAACTGTTTTTT CCAAGTTNEKLFF TRBJ1-4 TRBV20-1 - -
TGCAGTGCAAACGGACAGCAAGATACGCAGTATTTT CSANGQQDTQYF TRBJ2-3 TRBV20-1 - many
TGTGCCAGCAGCTTATTAGCGGGAGAGGGCTACAATGAGCAGTTCTTC CASSLLAGEGYNEQFF TRBJ2-1 TRBV11-2 TRBD2 -
TGCAGCGTTGCAACCGACAGGTCTAACTATGGCTACACCTTC CSVATDRSNYGYTF TRBJ1-2 TRBV29-1 - many